The T cell receptor (beta chain) described here comes from a study of PD-L1 blockade in urothelial cancer. Time point indicated: peripheral blood 6 weeks after treatment start. The CDR3 is 13 amino acids. Germline V gene sequence: CDR1 SQVTM, CDR2 ANQGSEA. V trimming: 4 bases; J trimming: 3 bases; junction bases outside the gene matches: 4. Using immunoSEQ multiplex PCR, the repertoire was profiled, and TCRdb retains in-frame clones only, with some absent. The table includes around 19,000 clones, approximately 82% detected once. The clonotype was recovered from a man in his fifties or sixties with urothelial cancer. The chain employs TRBV29-1 and TRBJ1-1; 8 bases are shared with TRBD1. The material was PBMCs, obtained around atezolizumab (anti-PD-L1) treatment. Here the CDR3 DNA reads TGCAGCGTTGGACAGGGGCAACACACTGAAGCTTTCTTT. Translated, it gives CSVGQGQHTEAFF.